The 28 T cell receptor beta chains below come from one sample, sequenced in a study of T cell responses to AZD1222 COVID-19 vaccine. Profiling relied on immunoSEQ multiplex PCR, and the TCRdb table lists in-frame clones only, not all of them. The sample gives around 150,000 clones, approximately 90% of which show up once; 1.5% to 2% is in the top ten. Sample: peripheral blood, taken on day 0 of AZD1222 vaccination. These receptors were taken from an adult in good health.

The chain couples TRBV27 to TRBJ1-2; possibly TRBD1 for D (5 bases). Trimming left V 1 base short and J 7 bases short, with 22 bases between. This CDR3 contains 17 residues. Germline CDR1 is MNHEY and CDR2 is SMNVEV (reference sequence). CDR3 DNA sequence: TGTGCCAGCAGTTTATATCCCTGGGGCGGGTCGCTGGGTGGCTACACCTTC. Translating gives CASSLYPWGGSLGGYTF.

This clone was detected only a few times. This sequence joins TRBV6-5 and TRBJ2-3; 8 nucleotides align to TRBD1. Germline V lookup: CDR1 MNHEY, CDR2 SVGAGI. The CDR3 spans 14 residues. Germline trimming cut 8 bases from V and 4 bases from J; bases unmatched to any gene: 8. The DNA for the CDR3 is TGTGCCAGCGATGGGGGACAGGCCTCAGATACGCAGTATTTT. Residues: CASDGGQASDTQYF.

The J gene is TRBJ2-7, the V gene TRBV19; 9 positions match TRBD1. There are 15 residues in the CDR3. Germline CDR1 and CDR2: LNHDA and SQIVND (reference sequence). V lost 3 bases to trimming and J lost 1 base; unmatched junction nucleotides: 4. The CDR3, as DNA: TGTGCCAGTAGTATTAGGACAGGGGTTTCCTACGAGCAGTACTTC. As protein: CASSIRTGVSYEQYF.

The chain joins TRBV10-3 to TRBJ1-1, with D possibly TRBD1 on 6 matching bases. With 10 bases removed from V and 3 bases from J, the gap between germline ends came to 18 bases. Germline values: CDR1 ENHRY, CDR2 SYGVKD. CDR3 length: 14 amino acids. The CDR3 reads CATRQRDKDTEAFF. In nucleotides, the CDR3 is TGTGCCACCAGGCAACGGGACAAAGACACTGAAGCTTTCTTT.

The chain couples TRBV7-2 to TRBJ2-3; maybe TRBD1 (5 bases). CDR1 and CDR2 from the germline V gene are SGHTA and FQGNSA. CDR3 length: 14 residues. Trimming stripped 7 bases from V and 2 bases from J, with 13 bases between. The CDR3 sequence is CASTPGRATDTQYF. The CDR3 DNA follows: TGTGCCAGCACCCCGGGCAGGGCCACAGATACGCAGTATTTT.

This clone was seen a single time. The gene calls are TRBV12-5 and TRBJ1-2; D is perhaps TRBD1 (5 bases). Germline CDR1 and CDR2: LGHNT and FRNRAP. With 6 bases removed from V and 8 bases from J, the gap between germline ends came to 10 bases. The CDR3 is 11 residues long. CDR3 sequence: CASGGGRGYTF. CDR3 coding DNA: TGTGCTAGTGGCGGGGGACGGGGCTACACCTTC.

V usage is TRBV5-1 and J usage is TRBJ1-6; 9 nucleotides line up with TRBD1. The ends lost 4 bases at V and 7 bases at J; junction bases unmatched: 3. The germline CDR1 and CDR2 sequences are SGHRS and YFSETQ. The CDR3 loop spans 14 amino acids. The CDR3 nucleotides are TGCGCCAGCAGCCACGGGACAGGGAATTCACCCCTCCACTTT. This codes for CASSHGTGNSPLHF.

This clone was recorded once. This chain connects TRBV7-9 to TRBJ2-1; D might be TRBD1 (7 bases). The CDR3 is 16 residues long. Trimming cost V 3 bases and J 6 bases, with 18 bases left between them. CDR1 and CDR2 (germline): SEHNR, FQNEAQ (reference sequence). The CDR3 loop reads CASSFGGTADFNEQFF. The CDR3 bases are TGTGCCAGCAGCTTTGGGGGGACAGCAGATTTCAATGAGCAGTTCTTC.

V usage is TRBV5-1 and J usage is TRBJ2-5; D call uncertain. V was clipped by 0 bases and J by 1 base, with 1 base between them. Germline CDR1 and CDR2: SGHRS and YFSETQ. This CDR3 comprises 12 residues. Here the CDR3 DNA reads TGCGCCAGCAGCTTGGCCCAAGAGACCCAGTACTTC. Its translation: CASSLAQETQYF.

This chain uses TRBV10-3 with TRBJ2-7; D is ambiguous. CDR3 length equals 13 residues. V lost 3 bases to trimming and J lost 1 base, with 7 bases between them. From germline, CDR1 is ENHRY and CDR2 SYGVKD. The CDR3, as DNA: TGTGCCATCAGTGAAGTCCTGTCCTACGAGCAGTACTTC. Translating it yields CAISEVLSYEQYF.

J is TRBJ2-7 and V is TRBV6-2 or TRBV6-3; 8 nucleotides match TRBD1. The germline CDR1 and CDR2 sequences are MNHEY and SVGEGT. Losses at the gene ends were 5 bases for V and 5 bases for J; bases not matched to a gene: 17. The CDR3 runs to 17 residues. The CDR3 DNA is TGTGCCAGCAGTCGGAAAAACACCAGGGGGCCCCAGGACGAGCAGTACTTC. Protein sequence: CASSRKNTRGPQDEQYF.

This clone was counted only a few times. The rearrangement joins TRBV27 to TRBJ1-3, with D uncertain. The CDR3 is made up of 13 amino acids. The V gene lost 3 bases and the J gene lost 2 bases, with 5 bases spanning the gap. Germline CDR1 MNHEY, CDR2 SMNVEV (reference sequence). CDR3 sequence reads: CASSFSTGNTIYF. In DNA, the CDR3 is TGTGCCAGCAGTTTCTCAACTGGAAACACCATATATTTT.

The sample holds a few counts of this clone. The chain is built from TRBV7-9 and TRBJ1-2; TRBD1 aligns across 8 bases. CDR1 is SEHNR, CDR2 FQNEAQ, per germline (reference sequence). This CDR3 comprises 15 residues. Trimming took 2 bases from V and 4 from J; bases not matched to a gene: 6. DNA for the CDR3: TGTGCCAGCAGCTTAACCTTTGACAGGGGCTATGGCTACACCTTC. This encodes CASSLTFDRGYGYTF.

The CDR3 region is CASSRGVAGADTQYF. The CDR3 nucleotides read TGTGCCAGCTCACGTGGGGTAGCGGGGGCAGATACGCAGTATTTT. The chain is built from TRBV18 and TRBJ2-3; 9 nucleotides match TRBD2. The germline gives CDR1 KGHSH, CDR2 LQKENI. The CDR3 is made up of 15 amino acids. V dropped 4 bases and J dropped 4; count of bases not matched to a gene: 6.

V is TRBV7-2 and J is TRBJ1-2; no clear D gene. Germline V gene sequence: CDR1 SGHTA, CDR2 FQGNSA. V was cut by 3 bases and J by 0 bases, with 5 bases left in between. The CDR3 is made up of 13 amino acids. The CDR3 loop reads CASSLRANYGYTF. The CDR3 bases are TGTGCCAGCAGCTTGAGAGCTAACTATGGCTACACCTTC.

The chain combines TRBV27 with TRBJ2-2, with TRBD1 matching 10 bases. Germline lookup yields CDR1 MNHEY and CDR2 SMNVEV (reference sequence). CDR3 length: 16 amino acids. With 6 bases clipped from V and 2 bases from J, the junction kept 6 bases outside the gene matches. The CDR3 here is CASSRRTGGNTGELFF. The CDR3, as DNA: TGTGCCAGCAGCCGGCGGACAGGGGGTAACACCGGGGAGCTGTTTTTT.

The chain has TRBV11-1 and TRBJ1-1, with TRBD1 as a possible D gene (5 bases). CDR1 SGHAT and CDR2 FQDESV come from the germline V gene (reference sequence). V lost 5 bases and J 2 bases, leaving 18 bases between the germline ends. The CDR3 extends over 16 amino acids. CDR3 DNA sequence: TGTGCCAGCAGCCCAGGAGGTCGGGGCACCAACACTGAAGCTTTCTTT. Translation gives CASSPGGRGTNTEAFF.

This rearrangement joins TRBV11-2 to TRBJ2-7; D unresolved. Trimming left V 5 bases short and J 2 bases short, with 10 bases between. The germline V gene has CDR1 SGHAT and CDR2 FQNNGV. The CDR3 has 13 residues. The CDR3 DNA follows: TGTGCCAGCAGCCTTGGATCCCCCTACGAGCAGTACTTC. Protein: CASSLGSPYEQYF.

The chain uses TRBV6-6 and TRBJ2-7; 7 positions match TRBD1. Per germline, CDR1 MNHNY and CDR2 SVGAGI (reference sequence). J lost 3 bases, V lost 11 bases, and 4 bases had no gene match. This CDR3 is built from 11 residues. The CDR3: CASQGDYEQYF. Here the CDR3 DNA reads TGTGCCTCCCAGGGGGACTACGAGCAGTACTTC.

The chain uses TRBV7-2 and TRBJ1-2; a weak D match, TRBD1 (5 bases). The CDR3 is 15 amino acids. Germline assignment: CDR1 SGHTA and CDR2 FQGNSA. V lost 1 base to trimming and J lost 4 bases, with 13 bases between them. The CDR3 coding sequence is TGTGCCAGCAGCTTAGACGGGGGTGGAAGCTATGGCTACACCTTC. Amino acid sequence: CASSLDGGGSYGYTF.

This clone has only a few counts. This chain connects TRBV5-1 to TRBJ2-7; 7 bases match TRBD1. The CDR3 runs 14 residues. Germline V lookup: CDR1 SGHRS, CDR2 YFSETQ. V lost 1 base and J lost 2; bases outside the gene matches: 3. The CDR3 DNA is TGCGCCAGCAGCTTGATGGACAGGACCTACGAGCAGTACTTC. It codes for CASSLMDRTYEQYF.

The chain couples TRBV28 to TRBJ1-5, with D possibly TRBD1 on 5 matching bases. The CDR3 sequence is 15 residues long. CDR1 and CDR2 (germline): MDHEN, SYDVKM. V was shortened by 3 bases and J by 2 bases, with 11 bases between the two germline ends. The CDR3 here is CASSFQGQGNQPQHF. CDR3 coding DNA: TGTGCCAGCAGTTTCCAGGGTCAAGGCAATCAGCCCCAGCATTTT.

The chain has TRBV28 and TRBJ1-2, with D perhaps TRBD1 (5 bases). CDR3 length: 13 residues. The ends were cut back, 7 bases at V and 3 bases at J, with 12 bases in the middle. CDR1 is MDHEN, CDR2 SYDVKM, per germline. CDR3 nucleotide sequence: TGTGCCAGCATCCCGGGGCCAGACTATGGCTACACCTTC. It specifies CASIPGPDYGYTF.

The V gene is TRBV7-6, the J gene TRBJ2-1; the D is unclear. Trimming shortened V by 0 bases and J by 0 bases, and 12 bases separated the two germline ends. Germline-derived CDR1 and CDR2 are SGHVS and FNYEAQ. The CDR3 spans 17 residues. This CDR3 is CASSLARFLRSYNEQFF. The CDR3 coding sequence is TGTGCCAGCAGCTTAGCGCGGTTTCTCCGCTCCTACAATGAGCAGTTCTTC.

This chain connects TRBV19 to TRBJ1-2, with D perhaps TRBD1 (6 bases). Germline CDR1 and CDR2: LNHDA and SQIVND (reference sequence). V was trimmed by 0 bases and J by 7 bases, leaving 15 bases between them. This CDR3 comprises 15 residues. CDR3 sequence (DNA): TGTGCCAGTAGTATAGAGTCGCACAGGGCCTCTGGCTACACCTTC. Translated, it gives CASSIESHRASGYTF. Full variable domain (outside the CDR3, taken from reference TRBV19 and TRBJ1-2): DGGITQSPKYLFRKEGQNVTLSCEQNLNHDAMYWYRQDPGQGLRLIYYSQIVNDFQKGDIAEGYSVSREKKESFPLTVTSAQKNPTAFYLCASSIESHRASGYTFGSGTRLTVV.

The chain uses TRBV3-1 (or the pseudogene TRBV3-2) and TRBJ1-5; TRBD1 might be the D (5 bases). V was shortened by 0 bases and J by 5 bases, with 8 bases between the two germline ends. Germline V gene data show CDR1 as LGHDT and CDR2 as YNNKEL (reference sequence). The CDR3 runs to 14 residues. This chain's CDR3 is CASSQDRQYQPQHF. CDR3 in DNA: TGTGCCAGCAGCCAAGATCGACAGTATCAGCCCCAGCATTTT.

The V call is TRBV6-6, the J call TRBJ2-1; no reliable D call. This CDR3 has 16 amino acids. The ends were cut back, 4 bases at V and 0 bases at J, with 13 bases in the middle. Germline assignment: CDR1 MNHNY and CDR2 SVGAGI (reference sequence). CDR3 coding DNA: TGTGCCAGCAGTTTGAGTCAACAGAGCTCCTACAATGAGCAGTTCTTC. The encoded protein is CASSLSQQSSYNEQFF.

CDR3 sequence: CASSKGRTNYEQYF. As DNA, the CDR3 is TGTGCCAGTAGTAAGGGACGGACCAACTACGAGCAGTACTTC. The gene calls are TRBV19 and TRBJ2-7; D may be TRBD1 or TRBD2 (5 bases each). With 4 bases removed from V and 3 bases from J, the gap between germline ends came to 13 bases. The CDR3 contains 14 residues. CDR1 LNHDA and CDR2 SQIVND come from the germline V gene (reference sequence).